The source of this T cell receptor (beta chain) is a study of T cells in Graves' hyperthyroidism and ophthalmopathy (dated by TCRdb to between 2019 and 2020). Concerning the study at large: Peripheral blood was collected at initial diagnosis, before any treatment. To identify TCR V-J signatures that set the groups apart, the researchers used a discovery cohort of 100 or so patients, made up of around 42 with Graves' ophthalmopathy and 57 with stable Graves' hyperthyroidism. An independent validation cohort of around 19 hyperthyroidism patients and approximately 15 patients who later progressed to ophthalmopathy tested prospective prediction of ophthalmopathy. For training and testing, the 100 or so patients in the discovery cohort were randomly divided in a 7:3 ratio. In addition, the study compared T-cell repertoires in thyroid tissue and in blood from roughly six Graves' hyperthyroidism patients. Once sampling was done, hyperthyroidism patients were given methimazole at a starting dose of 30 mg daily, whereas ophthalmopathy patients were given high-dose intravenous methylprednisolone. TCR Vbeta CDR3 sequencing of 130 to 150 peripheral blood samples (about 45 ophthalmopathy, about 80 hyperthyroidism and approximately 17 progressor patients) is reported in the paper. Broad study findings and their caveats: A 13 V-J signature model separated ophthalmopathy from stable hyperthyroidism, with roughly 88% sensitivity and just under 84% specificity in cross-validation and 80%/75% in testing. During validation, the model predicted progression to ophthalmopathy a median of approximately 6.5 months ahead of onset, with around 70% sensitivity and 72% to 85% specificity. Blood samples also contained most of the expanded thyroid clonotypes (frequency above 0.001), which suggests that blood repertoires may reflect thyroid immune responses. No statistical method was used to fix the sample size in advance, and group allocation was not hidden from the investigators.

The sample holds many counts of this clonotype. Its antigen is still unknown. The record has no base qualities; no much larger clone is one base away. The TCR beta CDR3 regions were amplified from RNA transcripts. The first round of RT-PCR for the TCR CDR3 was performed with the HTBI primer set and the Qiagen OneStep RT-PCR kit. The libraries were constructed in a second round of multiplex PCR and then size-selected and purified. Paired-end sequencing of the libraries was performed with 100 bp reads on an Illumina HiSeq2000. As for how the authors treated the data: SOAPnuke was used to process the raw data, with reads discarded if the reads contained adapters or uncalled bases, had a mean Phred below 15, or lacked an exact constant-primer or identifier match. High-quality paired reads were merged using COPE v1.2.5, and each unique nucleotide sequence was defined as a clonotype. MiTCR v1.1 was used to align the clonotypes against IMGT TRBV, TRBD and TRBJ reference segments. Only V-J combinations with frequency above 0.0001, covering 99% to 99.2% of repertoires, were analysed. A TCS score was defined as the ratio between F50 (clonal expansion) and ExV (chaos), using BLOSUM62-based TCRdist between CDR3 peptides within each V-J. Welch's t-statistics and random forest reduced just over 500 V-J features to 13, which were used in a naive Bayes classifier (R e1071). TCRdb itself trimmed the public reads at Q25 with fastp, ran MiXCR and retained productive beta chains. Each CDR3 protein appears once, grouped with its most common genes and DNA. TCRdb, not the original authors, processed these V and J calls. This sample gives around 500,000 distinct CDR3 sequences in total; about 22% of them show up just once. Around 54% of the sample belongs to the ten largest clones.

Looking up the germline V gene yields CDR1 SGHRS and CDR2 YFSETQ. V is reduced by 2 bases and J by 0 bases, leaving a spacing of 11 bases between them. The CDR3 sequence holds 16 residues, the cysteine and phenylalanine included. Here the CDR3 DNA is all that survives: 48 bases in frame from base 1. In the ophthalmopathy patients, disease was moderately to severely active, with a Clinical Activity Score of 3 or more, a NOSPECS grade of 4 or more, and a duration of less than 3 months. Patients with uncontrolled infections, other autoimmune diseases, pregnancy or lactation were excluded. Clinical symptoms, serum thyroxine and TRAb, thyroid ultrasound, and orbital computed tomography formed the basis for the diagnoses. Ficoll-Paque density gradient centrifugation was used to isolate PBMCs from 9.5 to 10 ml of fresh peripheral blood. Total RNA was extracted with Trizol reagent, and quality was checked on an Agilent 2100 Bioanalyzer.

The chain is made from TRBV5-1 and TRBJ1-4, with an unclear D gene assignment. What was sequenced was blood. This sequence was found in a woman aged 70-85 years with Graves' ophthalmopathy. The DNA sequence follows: TGCGCCAGCAGCTTAACCGGTGATGCAACTAATGAAAAACTGTTTTTT. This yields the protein CASSLTGDATNEKLFF.